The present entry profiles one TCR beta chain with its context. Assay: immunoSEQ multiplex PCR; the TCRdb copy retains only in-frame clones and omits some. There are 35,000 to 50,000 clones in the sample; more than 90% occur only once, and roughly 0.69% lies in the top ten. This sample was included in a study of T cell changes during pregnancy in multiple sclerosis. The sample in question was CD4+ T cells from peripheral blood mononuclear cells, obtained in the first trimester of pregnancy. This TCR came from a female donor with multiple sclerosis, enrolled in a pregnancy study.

The DNA for the CDR3 is TGTGCCAGCTCCCTTGGCACAGATACGCAGTATTTT. As protein: CASSLGTDTQYF. V is TRBV6-5 and J is TRBJ2-3; D unresolved. Looked up from germline, CDR1 is MNHEY and CDR2 is SVGAGI. This CDR3 is built from 12 residues. Trimming cost V 8 bases and J 1 base, with 7 bases left between them.